This T cell receptor (beta chain) was found in a study of siplizumab effects on memory and regulatory T cells. General study findings and limits: In controls, less than 30% of mappable alloreactive CD4+ clones were Treg-derived on average, versus roughly 63% with siplizumab.

The assay was immunoSEQ multiplex PCR, and TCRdb's table has in-frame clones only and misses some. This repertoire shows 90,000 to 150,000 clones, over 85% found once; its top ten account for over 0.15%. The germline CDR1 and CDR2 sequences are SGHRS and YFSETQ. This CDR3 comprises 15 residues. Deletions cut 4 bases from V and 0 bases from J, with 8 bases between. With respect to this clone: What it binds is not known.

The TCR originated in a human donor in good health. The sequenced sample consisted of non-Treg CD4+ T cells sorted from blood. The V gene is TRBV5-1, the J gene TRBJ2-6; TRBD1 might be the D (5 bases). Written as DNA, the CDR3 is TGCGCCAGCAGCGTACAGGCCTCTGGGGCCAACGTCCTGACTTTC. Translation: CASSVQASGANVLTF.